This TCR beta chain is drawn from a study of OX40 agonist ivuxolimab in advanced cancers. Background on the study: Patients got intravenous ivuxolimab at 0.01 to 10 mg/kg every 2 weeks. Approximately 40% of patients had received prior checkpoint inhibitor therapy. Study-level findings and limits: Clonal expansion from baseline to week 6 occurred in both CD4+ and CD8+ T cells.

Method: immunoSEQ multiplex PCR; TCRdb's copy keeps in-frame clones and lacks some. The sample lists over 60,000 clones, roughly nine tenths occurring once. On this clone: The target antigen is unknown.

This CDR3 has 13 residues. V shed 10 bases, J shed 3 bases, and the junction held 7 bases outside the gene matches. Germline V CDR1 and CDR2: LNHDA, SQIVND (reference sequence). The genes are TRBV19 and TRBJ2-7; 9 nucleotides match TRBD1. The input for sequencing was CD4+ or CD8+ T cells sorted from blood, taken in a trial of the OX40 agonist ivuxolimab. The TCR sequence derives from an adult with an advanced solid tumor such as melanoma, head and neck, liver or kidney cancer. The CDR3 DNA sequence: TGTGCCACCGAACCGGGACAGGGCTACGAGCAGTACTTC. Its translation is CATEPGQGYEQYF.